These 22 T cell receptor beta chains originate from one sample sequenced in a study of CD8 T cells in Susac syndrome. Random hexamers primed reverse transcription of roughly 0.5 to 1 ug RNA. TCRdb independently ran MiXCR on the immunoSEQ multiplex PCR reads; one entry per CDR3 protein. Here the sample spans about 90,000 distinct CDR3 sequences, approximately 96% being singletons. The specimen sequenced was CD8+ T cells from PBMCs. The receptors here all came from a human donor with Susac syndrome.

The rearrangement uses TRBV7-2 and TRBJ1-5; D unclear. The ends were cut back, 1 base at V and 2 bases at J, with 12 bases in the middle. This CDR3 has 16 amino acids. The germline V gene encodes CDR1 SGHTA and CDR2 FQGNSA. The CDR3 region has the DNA TGTGCCAGCAGCTTAGGACTCTACTCGGGCAATCAGCCCCAGCATTTT. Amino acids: CASSLGLYSGNQPQHF. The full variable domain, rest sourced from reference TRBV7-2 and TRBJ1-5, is GAGVSQSPSNKVTEKGKDVELRCDPISGHTALYWYRQSLGQGLEFLIYFQGNSAPDKSGLPSDRFSAERTGGSVSTLTIQRTQQEDSAVYLCASSLGLYSGNQPQHFGDGTRLSIL.

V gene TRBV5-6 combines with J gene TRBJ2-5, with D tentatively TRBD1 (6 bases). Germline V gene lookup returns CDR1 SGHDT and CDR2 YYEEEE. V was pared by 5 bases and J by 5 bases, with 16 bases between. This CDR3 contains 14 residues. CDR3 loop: CASSPQGRGETQYF. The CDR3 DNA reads TGTGCCAGCAGTCCACAGGGAAGGGGCGAGACCCAGTACTTC.

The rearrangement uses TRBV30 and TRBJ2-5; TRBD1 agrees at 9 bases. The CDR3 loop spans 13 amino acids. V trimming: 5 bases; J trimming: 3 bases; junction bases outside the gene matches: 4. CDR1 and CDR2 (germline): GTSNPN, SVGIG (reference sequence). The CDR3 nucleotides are TGTGCCTGGGAACAGGGGGCTAAAGAGACCCAGTACTTC. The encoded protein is CAWEQGAKETQYF.

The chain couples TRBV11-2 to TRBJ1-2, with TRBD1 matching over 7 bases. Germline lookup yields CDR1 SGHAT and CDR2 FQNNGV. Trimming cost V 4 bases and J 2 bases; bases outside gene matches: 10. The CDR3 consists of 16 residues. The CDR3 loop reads CASSSPLTGSNYGYTF. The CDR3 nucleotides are TGTGCCAGCAGCTCGCCCTTGACAGGGTCCAACTATGGCTACACCTTC. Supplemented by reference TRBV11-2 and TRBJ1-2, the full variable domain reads EAGVAQSPRYKIIEKRQSVAFWCNPISGHATLYWYQQILGQGPKLLIQFQNNGVVDDSQLPKDRFSAERLKGVDSTLKIQPAKLEDSAVYLCASSSPLTGSNYGYTFGSGTRLTVV.

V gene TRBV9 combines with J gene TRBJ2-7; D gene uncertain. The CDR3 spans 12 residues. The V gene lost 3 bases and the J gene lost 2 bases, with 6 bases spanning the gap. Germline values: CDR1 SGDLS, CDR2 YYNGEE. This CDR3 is CASSARPYEQYF. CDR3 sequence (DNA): TGTGCCAGCAGCGCCCGACCCTACGAGCAGTACTTC.

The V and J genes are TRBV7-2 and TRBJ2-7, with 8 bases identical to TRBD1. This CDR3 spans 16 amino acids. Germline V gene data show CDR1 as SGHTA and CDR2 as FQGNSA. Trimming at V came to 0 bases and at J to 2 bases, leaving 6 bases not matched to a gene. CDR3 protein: CASSLASDRVAYEQYF. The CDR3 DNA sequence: TGTGCCAGCAGCTTAGCGTCGGACAGGGTCGCCTACGAGCAGTACTTC.

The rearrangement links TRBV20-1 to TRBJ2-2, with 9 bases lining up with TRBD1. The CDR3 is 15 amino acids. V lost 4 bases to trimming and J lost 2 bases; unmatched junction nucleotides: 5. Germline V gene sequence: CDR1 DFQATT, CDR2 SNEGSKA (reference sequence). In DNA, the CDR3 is TGCAGTGCTATCACAGGGGGCTATAACACCGGGGAGCTGTTTTTT. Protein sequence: CSAITGGYNTGELFF.

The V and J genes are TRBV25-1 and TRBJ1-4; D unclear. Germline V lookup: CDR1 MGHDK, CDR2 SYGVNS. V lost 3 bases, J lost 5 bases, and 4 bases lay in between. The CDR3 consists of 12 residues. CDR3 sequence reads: CASSDLNEKLFF. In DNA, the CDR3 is TGTGCCAGCAGTGACCTAAATGAAAAACTGTTTTTT.

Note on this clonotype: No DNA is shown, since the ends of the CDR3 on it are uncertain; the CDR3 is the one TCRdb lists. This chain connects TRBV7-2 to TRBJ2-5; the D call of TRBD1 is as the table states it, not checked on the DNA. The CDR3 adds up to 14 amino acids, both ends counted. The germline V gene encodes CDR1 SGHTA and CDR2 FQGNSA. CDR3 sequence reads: CASSFGAGRETQYF.

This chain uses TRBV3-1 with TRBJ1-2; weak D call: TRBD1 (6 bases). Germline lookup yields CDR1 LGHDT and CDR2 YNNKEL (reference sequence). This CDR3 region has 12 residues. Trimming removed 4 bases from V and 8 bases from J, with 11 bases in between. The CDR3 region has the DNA TGTGCCAGCAGCCTCGGACAGACCGGCTACACCTTC. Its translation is CASSLGQTGYTF.

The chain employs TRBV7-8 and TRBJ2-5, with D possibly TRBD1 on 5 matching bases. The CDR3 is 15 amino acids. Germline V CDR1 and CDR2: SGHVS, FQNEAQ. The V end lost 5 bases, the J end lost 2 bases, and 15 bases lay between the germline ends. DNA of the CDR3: TGTGCCAGCAGCCGACTTTGGACACCTCAAGAGACCCAGTACTTC. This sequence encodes CASSRLWTPQETQYF.

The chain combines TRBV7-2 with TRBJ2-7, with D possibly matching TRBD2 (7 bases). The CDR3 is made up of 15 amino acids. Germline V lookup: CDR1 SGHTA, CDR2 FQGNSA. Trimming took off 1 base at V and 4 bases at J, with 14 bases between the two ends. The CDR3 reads CASSLVVRGGYEQYF. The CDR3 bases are TGTGCCAGCAGCTTAGTGGTCAGGGGAGGGTACGAGCAGTACTTC.

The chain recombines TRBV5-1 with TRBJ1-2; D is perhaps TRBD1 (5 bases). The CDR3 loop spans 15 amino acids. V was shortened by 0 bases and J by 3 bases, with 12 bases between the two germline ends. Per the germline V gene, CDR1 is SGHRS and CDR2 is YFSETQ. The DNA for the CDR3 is TGCGCCAGCAGCTTGGGCCCTCAGGGAGACTATGGCTACACCTTC. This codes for CASSLGPQGDYGYTF.

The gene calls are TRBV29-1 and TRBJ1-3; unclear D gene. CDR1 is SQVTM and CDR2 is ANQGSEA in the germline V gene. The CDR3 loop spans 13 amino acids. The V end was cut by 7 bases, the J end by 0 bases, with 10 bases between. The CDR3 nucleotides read TGCAGCGCAGGACCGAACTCTGGAAACACCATATATTTT. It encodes CSAGPNSGNTIYF.

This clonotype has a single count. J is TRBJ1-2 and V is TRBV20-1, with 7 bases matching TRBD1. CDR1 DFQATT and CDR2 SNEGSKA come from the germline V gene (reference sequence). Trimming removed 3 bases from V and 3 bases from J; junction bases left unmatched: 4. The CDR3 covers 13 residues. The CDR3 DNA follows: TGCAGTGCTAGGAACAGGGGAGACTATGGCTACACCTTC. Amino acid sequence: CSARNRGDYGYTF.

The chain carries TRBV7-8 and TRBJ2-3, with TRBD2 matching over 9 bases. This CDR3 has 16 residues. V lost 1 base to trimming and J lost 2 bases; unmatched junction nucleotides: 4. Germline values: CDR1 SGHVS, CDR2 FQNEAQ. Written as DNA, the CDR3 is TGTGCCAGCAGCTTAGTTGGACTAGCGATCACAGATACGCAGTATTTT. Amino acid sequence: CASSLVGLAITDTQYF.

CDR3 loop: CASSPADREQPQHF. The CDR3 coding sequence is TGTGCCAGCTCACCTGCGGACAGGGAACAGCCCCAGCATTTT. The rearrangement links TRBV18 to TRBJ1-5, with 8 bases identical to TRBD1. J was trimmed by 7 bases and V by 3 bases; bases with no gene match: 5. Germline CDR1 is KGHSH and CDR2 is LQKENI. The CDR3 contains 14 residues. Full variable domain (remainder filled in from reference TRBV18 and TRBJ1-5): NAGVMQNPRHLVRRRGQEARLRCSPMKGHSHVYWYRQLPEEGLKFMVYLQKENIIDESGMPKERFSAEFPKEGPSILRIQQVVRGDSAAYFCASSPADREQPQHFGDGTRLSIL.

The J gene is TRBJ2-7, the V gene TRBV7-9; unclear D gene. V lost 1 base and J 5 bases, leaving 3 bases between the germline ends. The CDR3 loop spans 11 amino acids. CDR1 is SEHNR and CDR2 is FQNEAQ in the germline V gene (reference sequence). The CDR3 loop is CASSLGNEQYF. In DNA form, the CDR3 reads TGTGCCAGCAGCTTAGGAAACGAGCAGTACTTC.

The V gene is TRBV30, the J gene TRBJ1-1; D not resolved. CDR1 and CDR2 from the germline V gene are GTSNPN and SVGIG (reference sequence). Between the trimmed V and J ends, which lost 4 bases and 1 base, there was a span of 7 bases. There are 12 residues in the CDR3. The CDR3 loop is CAWKQRNTEAFF. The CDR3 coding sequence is TGTGCCTGGAAACAACGGAACACTGAAGCTTTCTTT.

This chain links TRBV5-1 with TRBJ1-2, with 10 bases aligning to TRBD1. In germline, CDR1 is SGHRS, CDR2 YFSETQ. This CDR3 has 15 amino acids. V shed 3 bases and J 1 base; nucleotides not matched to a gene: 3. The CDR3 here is CASSWGTGDNYGYTF. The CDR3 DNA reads TGCGCCAGCAGCTGGGGGACAGGGGATAACTATGGCTACACCTTC. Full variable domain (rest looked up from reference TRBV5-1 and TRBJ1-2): KAGVTQTPRYLIKTRGQQVTLSCSPISGHRSVSWYQQTPGQGLQFLFEYFSETQRNKGNFPGRFSGRQFSNSRSEMNVSTLELGDSALYLCASSWGTGDNYGYTFGSGTRLTVV.

In DNA form, the CDR3 reads TGTGCCACCAGCAGAGAAAGTAGGGGGAGGCAGCCCCAGCATTTT. It encodes CATSRESRGRQPQHF. This chain uses TRBV15 with TRBJ1-5; possible D gene TRBD1, 6 bases. CDR3 size: 15 residues. Germline V lookup: CDR1 LNHNV, CDR2 YYDKDF (reference sequence). V was trimmed by 0 bases and J by 7 bases, leaving 13 bases between them.

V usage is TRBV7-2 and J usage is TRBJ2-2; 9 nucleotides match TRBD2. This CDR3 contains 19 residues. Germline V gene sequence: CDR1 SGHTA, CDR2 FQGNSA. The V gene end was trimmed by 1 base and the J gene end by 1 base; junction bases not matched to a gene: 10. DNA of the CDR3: TGTGCCAGCAGCTTAGTGGGCCTAGCGGGGCCCCTGAACACCGGGGAGCTGTTTTTT. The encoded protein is CASSLVGLAGPLNTGELFF.